These 5 T cell receptor beta chains share one sample of origin, sequenced in a study of T cell repertoires in cytomegalovirus infection. TCRdb ran MiXCR on the reads and lists one entry per CDR3 protein. Here the sample spans 570,000 or so distinct CDR3 sequences, under 45% being singletons. Their antigens are not known. The sample in question was cultured PBMCs, obtained from culture after CMV antigen stimulation. Receptors were obtained from a human donor in good health (CMV status not recorded). Some clones in this sample may be carry-over from other donors' samples.

The genes are TRBV28 and TRBJ2-1; possible D gene TRBD1, 5 bases. Germline-derived CDR1 and CDR2 are MDHEN and SYDVKM. V lost 10 bases and J 8 bases, leaving 9 bases between the germline ends. The CDR3 has 10 amino acids. The CDR3 DNA sequence: TGTGCCACCCACAGGCATGAGCAGTTCTTC. Residues: CATHRHEQFF. Supplemented by reference TRBV28 and TRBJ2-1, the full variable domain reads DVKVTQSSRYLVKRTGEKVFLECVQDMDHENMFWYRQDPGLGLRLIYFSYDVKMKEKGDIPEGYSVSREKKERFSLILESASTNQTSMYLCATHRHEQFFGPGTRLTVL.

This chain uses TRBV28 with TRBJ2-1, with a weak D call TRBD1 (6 bases). Per germline, CDR1 MDHEN and CDR2 SYDVKM. V lost 9 bases to trimming and J lost 0 bases, with 18 bases between them. The CDR3 totals 16 residues. The DNA for the CDR3 is TGTGCCAGTCGGGACACCGTACCAAGCTCCTACAATGAGCAGTTCTTC. Its protein is CASRDTVPSSYNEQFF.

The rearrangement uses TRBV7-8 and TRBJ2-1; 9 nucleotides align to TRBD2. CDR3 length: 14 residues. Per the germline V gene, CDR1 is SGHVS and CDR2 is FQNEAQ. After removal of 3 bases from V and 8 bases from J, the junction contained 5 bases not matched to a gene. CDR3 in amino acids: CASSFGGRGDEQFF. CDR3 sequence (DNA): TGTGCCAGCAGCTTCGGCGGGAGGGGGGATGAGCAGTTCTTC.

This clonotype was seen a few times. This rearrangement joins TRBV7-2 to TRBJ2-5, with 7 bases lining up with TRBD1. After removal of 11 bases from V and 2 bases from J, the junction contained 8 bases not matched to a gene. The CDR3 is made up of 13 amino acids. Germline V CDR1 and CDR2: SGHTA, FQGNSA. DNA of the CDR3: TGTGCCGGATCAGGGGGATTGCAAGAGACCCAGTACTTC. This translates into CAGSGGLQETQYF.

This clonotype has just a few counts. V and J are TRBV28 and TRBJ1-6; 10 nucleotides match TRBD1. J gave up 9 bases and V 6 bases, and 8 bases lay outside the gene matches. The germline gives CDR1 MDHEN, CDR2 SYDVKM. The CDR3 sequence is 15 residues long. This CDR3 reads CASRLRDRGFSPLHF. CDR3 bases: TGTGCCAGCAGGCTCCGGGACAGGGGATTTTCACCCCTCCACTTT.